The sequence of this TCR beta chain was determined in a study of Ad26.COV2.S vaccination and SARS-CoV-2 variants. V was pared by 3 bases and J by 2 bases, with 13 bases between. CDR1 and CDR2 from the germline V gene are SGDLS and YYNGEE. This CDR3 is built from 15 residues. Only in-frame clones appear in the TCRdb table, and some are missing; sequencing was by immunoSEQ multiplex PCR. Altogether about 480,000 clones are present, around 88% being singletons, with the ten largest covering 9.5% to 15%. Documented treatment: roughly 19 received Ad26.COV2.S at low or high dose, single or two shots; several received placebo; per-sample allocation not given. Specimens were obtained on day 63 following the first vaccine or placebo injection.

The source was peripheral blood, collected in a trial of Ad26.COV2.S vaccine versus placebo. The rearrangement uses TRBV9 and TRBJ2-3; D remains ambiguous. This receptor was obtained from a person aged 18 to 59 who received the Ad26.COV2.S COVID-19 vaccine or a placebo. DNA for the CDR3: TGTGCCAGCAGCGCCGCCCTTACTACCACAGATACGCAGTATTTT. This codes for CASSAALTTTDTQYF.